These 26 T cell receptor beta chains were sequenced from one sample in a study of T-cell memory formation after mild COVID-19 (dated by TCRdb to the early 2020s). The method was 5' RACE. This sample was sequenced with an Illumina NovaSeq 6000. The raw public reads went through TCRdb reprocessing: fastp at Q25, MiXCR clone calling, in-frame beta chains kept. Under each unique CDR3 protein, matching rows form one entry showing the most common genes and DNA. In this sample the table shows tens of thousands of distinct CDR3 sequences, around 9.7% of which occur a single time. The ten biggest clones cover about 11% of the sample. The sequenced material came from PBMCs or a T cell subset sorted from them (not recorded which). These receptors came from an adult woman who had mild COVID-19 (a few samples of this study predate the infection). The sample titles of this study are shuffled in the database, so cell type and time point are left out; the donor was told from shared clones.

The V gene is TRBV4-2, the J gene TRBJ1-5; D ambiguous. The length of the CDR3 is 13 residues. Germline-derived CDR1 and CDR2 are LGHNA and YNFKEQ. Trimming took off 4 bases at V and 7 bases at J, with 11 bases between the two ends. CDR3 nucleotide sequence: TGTGCCAGCAGCCTATCCCCCGGCCAGCCCCAGCATTTT. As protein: CASSLSPGQPQHF.

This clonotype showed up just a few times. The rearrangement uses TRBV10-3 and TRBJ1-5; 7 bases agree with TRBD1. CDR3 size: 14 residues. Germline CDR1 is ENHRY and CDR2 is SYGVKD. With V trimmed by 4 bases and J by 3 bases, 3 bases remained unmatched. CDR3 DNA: TGTGCCATCAGTGCCGGGACAGACAATCAGCCCCAGCATTTT. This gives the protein CAISAGTDNQPQHF.

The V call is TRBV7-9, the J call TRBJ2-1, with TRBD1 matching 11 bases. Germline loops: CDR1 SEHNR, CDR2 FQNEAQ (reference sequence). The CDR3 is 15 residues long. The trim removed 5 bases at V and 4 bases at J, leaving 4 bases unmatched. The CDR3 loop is CASSIGTGGYNEQFF. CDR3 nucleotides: TGTGCCAGCAGCATCGGGACAGGGGGGTACAATGAGCAGTTCTTC.

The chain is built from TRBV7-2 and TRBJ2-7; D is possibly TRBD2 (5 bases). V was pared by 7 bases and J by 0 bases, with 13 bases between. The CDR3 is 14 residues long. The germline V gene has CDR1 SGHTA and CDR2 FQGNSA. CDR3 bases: TGTGCCAGCATGGTAGCGCTTAGCTCCTACGAGCAGTACTTC. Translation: CASMVALSSYEQYF. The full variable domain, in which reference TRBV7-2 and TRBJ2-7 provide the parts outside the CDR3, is GAGVSQSPSNKVTEKGKDVELRCDPISGHTALYWYRQSLGQGLEFLIYFQGNSAPDKSGLPSDRFSAERTGGSVSTLTIQRTQQEDSAVYLCASMVALSSYEQYFGPGTRLTVT.

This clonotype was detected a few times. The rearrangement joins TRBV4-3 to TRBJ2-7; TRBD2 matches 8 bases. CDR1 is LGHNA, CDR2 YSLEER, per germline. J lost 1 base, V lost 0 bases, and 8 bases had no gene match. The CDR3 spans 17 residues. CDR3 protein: CASSQDSRSGSSYEQYF. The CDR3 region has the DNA TGCGCCAGCAGCCAAGATTCGAGGAGCGGGAGTTCCTACGAGCAGTACTTC.

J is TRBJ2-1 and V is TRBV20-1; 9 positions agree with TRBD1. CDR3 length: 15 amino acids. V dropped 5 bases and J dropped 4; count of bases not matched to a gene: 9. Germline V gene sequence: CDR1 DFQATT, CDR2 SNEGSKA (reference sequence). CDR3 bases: TGCAGTGCTCCGGGCGGGACAGGGCATTACAATGAGCAGTTCTTC. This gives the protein CSAPGGTGHYNEQFF.

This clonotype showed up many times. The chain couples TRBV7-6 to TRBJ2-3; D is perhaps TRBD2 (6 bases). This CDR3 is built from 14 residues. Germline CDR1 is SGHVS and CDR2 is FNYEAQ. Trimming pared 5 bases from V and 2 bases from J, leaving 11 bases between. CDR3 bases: TGTGCCAGCAGCCTGGGGGGACCCACAGATACGCAGTATTTT. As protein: CASSLGGPTDTQYF.

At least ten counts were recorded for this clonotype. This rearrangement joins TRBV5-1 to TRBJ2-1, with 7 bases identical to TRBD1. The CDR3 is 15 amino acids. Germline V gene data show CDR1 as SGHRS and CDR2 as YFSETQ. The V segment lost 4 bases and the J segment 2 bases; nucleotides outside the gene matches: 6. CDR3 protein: CASSPRGQTYNEQFF. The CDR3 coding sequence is TGCGCCAGCAGCCCCAGGGGACAGACCTACAATGAGCAGTTCTTC.

The CDR3 loop reads CASSASYDSPAKIYGYTF. As DNA, the CDR3 is TGTGCCAGCAGCGCATCCTACGACAGCCCGGCTAAGATATATGGCTACACCTTC. The J gene is TRBJ1-2, the V gene TRBV7-9, with a weak D call TRBD1 (5 bases). CDR3 length equals 18 residues. Germline loops: CDR1 SEHNR, CDR2 FQNEAQ (reference sequence). V dropped 5 bases and J dropped 5 bases, with 27 bases sitting between them.

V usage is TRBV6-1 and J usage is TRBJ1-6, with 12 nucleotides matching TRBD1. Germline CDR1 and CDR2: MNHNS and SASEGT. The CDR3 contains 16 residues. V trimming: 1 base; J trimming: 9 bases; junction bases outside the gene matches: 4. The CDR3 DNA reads TGTGCCAGCAGTGAAGAAACGGGACAGGGGGCTTCACCCCTCCACTTT. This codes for CASSEETGQGASPLHF.

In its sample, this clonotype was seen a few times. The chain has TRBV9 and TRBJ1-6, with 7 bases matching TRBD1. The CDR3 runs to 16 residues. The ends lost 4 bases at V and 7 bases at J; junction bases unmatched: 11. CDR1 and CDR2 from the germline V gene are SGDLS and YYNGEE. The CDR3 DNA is TGTGCCAGCAGCCCCCGCACAGGGGCTGGGAATTCACCCCTCCACTTT. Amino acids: CASSPRTGAGNSPLHF.

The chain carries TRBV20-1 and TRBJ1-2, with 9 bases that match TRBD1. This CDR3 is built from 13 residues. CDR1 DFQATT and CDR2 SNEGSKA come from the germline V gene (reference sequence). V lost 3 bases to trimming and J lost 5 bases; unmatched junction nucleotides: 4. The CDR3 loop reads CSARKQGAYGYTF. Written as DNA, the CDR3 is TGCAGTGCTAGGAAACAGGGGGCTTATGGCTACACCTTC.

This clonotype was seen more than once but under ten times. The CDR3 bases are TGTGCCAGCAGCACTAGCGGCAAGTATCACAATGAGCAGTTCTTC. This translates into CASSTSGKYHNEQFF. J is TRBJ2-1 and V is TRBV7-9, with 8 nucleotides matching TRBD2. Germline V lookup: CDR1 SEHNR, CDR2 FQNEAQ (reference sequence). The CDR3 extends over 15 amino acids. Trimming took 5 bases from V and 5 from J; bases not matched to a gene: 8. Using reference TRBV7-9 and TRBJ2-1 for the parts outside the CDR3, the full variable domain is DTGVSQNPRHKITKRGQNVTFRCDPISEHNRLYWYRQTLGQGPEFLTYFQNEAQLEKSRLLSDRFSAERPKGSFSTLEIQRTEQGDSAMYLCASSTSGKYHNEQFFGPGTRLTVL.

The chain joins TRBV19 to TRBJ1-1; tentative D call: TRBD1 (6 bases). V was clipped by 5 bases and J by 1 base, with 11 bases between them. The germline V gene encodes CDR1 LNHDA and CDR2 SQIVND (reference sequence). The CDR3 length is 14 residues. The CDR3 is CASSVLQGNTEAFF. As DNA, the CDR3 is TGTGCCAGTAGTGTGTTACAGGGGAACACTGAAGCTTTCTTT.

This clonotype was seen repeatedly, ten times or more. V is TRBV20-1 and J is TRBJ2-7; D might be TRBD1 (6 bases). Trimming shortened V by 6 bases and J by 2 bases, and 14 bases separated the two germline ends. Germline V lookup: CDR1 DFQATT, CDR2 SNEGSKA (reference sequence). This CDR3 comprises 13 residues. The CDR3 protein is CSAPGRGTYEQYF. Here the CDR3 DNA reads TGCAGTGCACCGGGCAGGGGAACCTACGAGCAGTACTTC.

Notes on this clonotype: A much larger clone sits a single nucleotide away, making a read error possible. The CDR3 DNA reads TGTGCCAGCAGCCAAGACCGGGAGGTGCCCAGGCAGTATTTT. Residues: CASSQDREVPRQYF. The V and J genes are TRBV4-2 and TRBJ2-3, with TRBD2 matching over 7 bases. This CDR3 is built from 14 residues. V was pared by 0 bases and J by 11 bases, with 8 bases of the junction left unmatched. Germline V lookup: CDR1 LGHNA, CDR2 YNFKEQ.

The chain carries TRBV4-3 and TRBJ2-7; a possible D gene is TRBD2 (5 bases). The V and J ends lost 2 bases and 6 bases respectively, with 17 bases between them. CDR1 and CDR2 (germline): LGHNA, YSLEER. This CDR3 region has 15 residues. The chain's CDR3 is CASSQHSHLGGEQYF. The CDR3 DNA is TGCGCCAGCAGCCAACACTCTCACTTAGGAGGCGAGCAGTACTTC.

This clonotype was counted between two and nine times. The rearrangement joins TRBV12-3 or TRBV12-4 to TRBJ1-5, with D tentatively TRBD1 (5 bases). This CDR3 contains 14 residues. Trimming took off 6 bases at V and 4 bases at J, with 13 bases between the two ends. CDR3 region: CASSPGRNNQPQHF. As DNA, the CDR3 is TGTGCCAGCAGCCCGGGACGGAATAATCAGCCCCAGCATTTT.

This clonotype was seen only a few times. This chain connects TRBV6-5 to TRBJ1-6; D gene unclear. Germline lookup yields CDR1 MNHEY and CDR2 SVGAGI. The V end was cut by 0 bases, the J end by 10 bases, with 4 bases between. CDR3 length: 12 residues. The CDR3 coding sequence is TGTGCCAGCAGTTACTCGAACTCACCCCTCCACTTT. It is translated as CASSYSNSPLHF.

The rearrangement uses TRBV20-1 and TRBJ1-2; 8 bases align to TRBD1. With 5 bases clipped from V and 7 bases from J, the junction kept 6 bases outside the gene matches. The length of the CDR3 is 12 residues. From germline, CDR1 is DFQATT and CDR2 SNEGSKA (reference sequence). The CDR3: CSADRGDVGYTF. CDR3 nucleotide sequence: TGCAGTGCTGACAGGGGCGACGTTGGCTACACCTTC.

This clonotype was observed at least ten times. The CDR3 spells CATASVGGNNEQFF. The CDR3 coding sequence is TGTGCCACCGCGTCGGTGGGGGGGAACAATGAGCAGTTCTTC. V usage is TRBV15 and J usage is TRBJ2-1, with 7 bases lining up with TRBD2. J was trimmed by 5 bases and V by 8 bases; bases with no gene match: 9. CDR1 is LNHNV and CDR2 is YYDKDF in the germline V gene (reference sequence). This CDR3 is built from 14 residues.

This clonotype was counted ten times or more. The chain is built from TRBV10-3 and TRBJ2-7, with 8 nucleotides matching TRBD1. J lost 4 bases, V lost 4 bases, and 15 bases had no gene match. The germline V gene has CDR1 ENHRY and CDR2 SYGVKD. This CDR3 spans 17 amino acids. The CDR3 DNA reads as TGTGCCATCAGTGGGGCTCCAGACAGGGGCGGCTGGTACGAGCAGTACTTC. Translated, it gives CAISGAPDRGGWYEQYF.

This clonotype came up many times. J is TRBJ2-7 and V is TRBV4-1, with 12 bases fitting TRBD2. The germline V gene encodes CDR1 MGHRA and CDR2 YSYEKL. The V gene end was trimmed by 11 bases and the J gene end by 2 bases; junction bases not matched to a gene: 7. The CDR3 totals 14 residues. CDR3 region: CASSLAGGPYEQYF. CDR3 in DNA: TGCGCCTCGTCCCTAGCGGGGGGGCCCTACGAGCAGTACTTC.

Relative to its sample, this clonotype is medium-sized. CDR3 sequence reads: CATSDLHRGTGELFF. Here the CDR3 DNA reads TGTGCCACCAGTGATTTGCATCGGGGCACCGGGGAGCTGTTTTTT. The chain couples TRBV24-1 to TRBJ2-2; tentative D call: TRBD2 (5 bases). Germline V gene sequence: CDR1 KGHDR, CDR2 SFDVKD. Trimming took 0 bases from V and 4 from J, leaving 8 bases between them. CDR3 size: 15 residues.

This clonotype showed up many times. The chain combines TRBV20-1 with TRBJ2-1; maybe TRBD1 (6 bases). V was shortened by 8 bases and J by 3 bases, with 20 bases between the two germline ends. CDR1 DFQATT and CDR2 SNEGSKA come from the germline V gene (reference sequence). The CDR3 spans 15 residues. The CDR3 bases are TGCAGTACCATCCGGACAGAGGGGAGCTACAATGAGCAGTTCTTC. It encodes CSTIRTEGSYNEQFF.

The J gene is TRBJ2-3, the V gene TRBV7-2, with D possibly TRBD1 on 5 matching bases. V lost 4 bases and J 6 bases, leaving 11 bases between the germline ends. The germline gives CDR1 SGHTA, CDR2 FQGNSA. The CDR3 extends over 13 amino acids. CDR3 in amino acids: CASSWGHQDTQYF. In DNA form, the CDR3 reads TGTGCCAGCAGCTGGGGCCACCAGGATACGCAGTATTTT.